Each of the 23 T cell receptor beta chains below was sequenced from the same sample in a study of CD8 T cells in ankylosing spondylitis. TCRdb re-called the 5' RACE reads through MiXCR, storing one row per CDR3 protein. The repertoire has tens of thousands of distinct CDR3 sequences, approximately 5.3% of them found once; the top ten carry about 2%. The specimen sequenced was blood, either unsorted or a sorted T cell fraction (not recorded which). Receptor source: a male donor with ankylosing spondylitis or in good health (not recorded which).

This clonotype was seen at least ten times. This chain joins TRBV5-1 and TRBJ2-1; D tentatively fits TRBD1 or TRBD2 (5 bases each). Germline V gives CDR1 SGHRS, CDR2 YFSETQ. The V end was cut by 4 bases, the J end by 5 bases, with 13 bases between. The CDR3 length is 14 residues. DNA for the CDR3: TGCGCCAGCAGCGAGGGGAGCTTGGACAATGAGCAGTTCTTC. Residues: CASSEGSLDNEQFF.

The chain combines TRBV5-1 with TRBJ1-1, with D uncertain. The length of the CDR3 is 14 residues. Germline CDR1 SGHRS, CDR2 YFSETQ. Trimming removed 1 base from V and 6 bases from J, with 13 bases in between. The CDR3 DNA reads as TGCGCCAGCAGCTTGACCGTGAAAGGACCTGAAGCTTTCTTT. It encodes CASSLTVKGPEAFF.

On this clonotype: A read error is possible here, since a much larger clone lies one base away. The chain links TRBV10-3 to TRBJ2-3; weak D call: TRBD1 (6 bases). This CDR3 is built from 14 residues. Germline CDR1 is ENHRY and CDR2 is SYGVKD. CDR3 DNA sequence: TGTGTCATCAGTGCCGAGTCAGGGGCGGATACGCAGTATTTT. The encoded protein is CVISAESGADTQYF.

This clonotype was observed many times. The chain carries TRBV9 and TRBJ1-1; the D is unclear. The V gene's germline CDR1 is SGDLS and CDR2 YYNGEE. V gave up 0 bases and J gave up 8 bases, with 14 bases separating them. This CDR3 has 14 amino acids. In DNA form, the CDR3 reads TGTGCCAGCAGCGTAGGGTTTTCGGGCTCCGAAGCTTTCTTT. It translates to CASSVGFSGSEAFF.

This clonotype was found many times. The chain carries TRBV25-1 and TRBJ1-2; D is possibly TRBD1 (5 bases). Trimming took 4 bases from V and 0 from J, leaving 15 bases between them. The CDR3 is 16 amino acids. In germline, CDR1 is MGHDK, CDR2 SYGVNS. The CDR3 spells CASSGPGTGSNYGYTF. DNA for the CDR3: TGTGCCAGCAGTGGGCCCGGGACCGGATCTAACTATGGCTACACCTTC.

The sample holds many counts of this clonotype. The chain joins TRBV7-2 to TRBJ1-5; perhaps TRBD1 as D (6 bases). The CDR3 runs to 16 residues. Trimming pared 5 bases from V and 4 bases from J, leaving 18 bases between. The V gene's germline CDR1 is SGHTA and CDR2 FQGNSA. Here the CDR3 reads CASSPQGGGGNQPQHF. The CDR3 bases are TGTGCCAGCAGCCCACAAGGAGGGGGGGGGAATCAGCCCCAGCATTTT.

This clonotype was counted ten times or more. The chain is built from TRBV6-6 and TRBJ2-1, with 8 bases that match TRBD1. The germline V gene encodes CDR1 MNHNY and CDR2 SVGAGI (reference sequence). The trim removed 0 bases at V and 5 bases at J, leaving 6 bases unmatched. This CDR3 contains 16 residues. The CDR3 loop is CASSYSSGTGNNEQFF. CDR3 coding DNA: TGTGCCAGCAGTTACTCTTCCGGGACAGGAAACAATGAGCAGTTCTTC.

Many counts were recorded for this clonotype. The chain recombines TRBV6-1 with TRBJ2-7; TRBD1 matches 9 bases. V trimming: 9 bases; J trimming: 3 bases; junction bases outside the gene matches: 6. The germline CDR1 and CDR2 sequences are MNHNS and SASEGT. The CDR3 sequence is 13 residues long. The CDR3 region has the DNA TGTGCCAGTACCGGGACAGGGATCTACGAGCAGTACTTC. Encoded protein: CASTGTGIYEQYF.

This clonotype was observed many times. The chain has TRBV11-1 and TRBJ2-2, with 11 bases fitting TRBD1. From germline, CDR1 is SGHAT and CDR2 FQDESV (reference sequence). With V trimmed by 5 bases and J by 4 bases, 6 bases remained unmatched. CDR3 length: 16 amino acids. The CDR3 is CASSAGQGAATGELFF. The DNA for the CDR3 is TGTGCCAGCAGCGCCGGACAGGGGGCTGCCACCGGGGAGCTGTTTTTT.

This clonotype has at least ten counts. The V gene is TRBV14, the J gene TRBJ2-7, with TRBD1 matching over 8 bases. Germline lookup yields CDR1 SGHDN and CDR2 FVKESK. With 1 base clipped from V and 1 base from J, the junction kept 9 bases outside the gene matches. The length of the CDR3 is 17 residues. CDR3 region: CASSQALSWDRSYEQYF. CDR3 sequence (DNA): TGTGCCAGCAGCCAAGCCCTCTCATGGGACAGGTCCTACGAGCAGTACTTC.

This clonotype was counted ten times or more. This chain links TRBV7-2 with TRBJ1-3; D is unclear. CDR3 length equals 14 residues. The germline gives CDR1 SGHTA, CDR2 FQGNSA. The V end lost 0 bases, the J end lost 4 bases, and 7 bases lay between the germline ends. CDR3 sequence reads: CASSLAAAGNTIYF. The DNA for the CDR3 is TGTGCCAGCAGCTTAGCGGCTGCAGGAAACACCATATATTTT.

This clonotype has ten or more counts. The chain employs TRBV29-1 and TRBJ1-3; D perhaps matches TRBD1 (6 bases). Trimming removed 3 bases from V and 0 bases from J, with 12 bases in between. The germline CDR1 and CDR2 sequences are SQVTM and ANQGSEA. The CDR3 runs to 15 residues. The CDR3, as DNA: TGCAGCGTTGATATGGGGGGCCTCTCTGGAAACACCATATATTTT. Protein sequence: CSVDMGGLSGNTIYF.

This clonotype was seen a few times. This chain connects TRBV6-5 to TRBJ1-5; 9 bases agree with TRBD1. The CDR3 runs 15 residues. Looked up from germline, CDR1 is MNHEY and CDR2 is SVGAGI. The trim removed 2 bases at V and 6 bases at J, leaving 5 bases unmatched. CDR3 coding DNA: TGTGCCAGCAGTTACCGGACAGGGGTGGGTCAGCCCCAGCATTTT. Translated: CASSYRTGVGQPQHF.

This clonotype was observed at least ten times. The chain carries TRBV5-1 and TRBJ2-1; D possibly uses TRBD1 or TRBD2 (6 bases each). Deletions cut 0 bases from V and 4 bases from J, with 14 bases between. The CDR3 extends over 16 amino acids. Germline CDR1 SGHRS, CDR2 YFSETQ. In nucleotides, the CDR3 is TGCGCCAGCAGCTTGGAGGCCCGGGGGCCGTACAATGAGCAGTTCTTC. This sequence encodes CASSLEARGPYNEQFF.

At least ten counts were recorded for this clonotype. The chain employs TRBV5-8 and TRBJ2-5; perhaps TRBD1 as D (6 bases). Germline values: CDR1 SGHTS, CDR2 YDEGEE. The CDR3 contains 14 residues. V shed 2 bases and J shed 4 bases, with 12 bases lying between them. CDR3 sequence: CASSLEGVRETQYF. CDR3 sequence (DNA): TGTGCCAGCAGCTTAGAGGGGGTACGAGAGACCCAGTACTTC.

Comments on this clonotype: The junction does not match germline at one end; this may be a read error. The V and J genes are TRBV20-1 and TRBJ2-7; 7 bases align to TRBD2. The CDR3 is 12 amino acids. Germline-derived CDR1 and CDR2 are DFQATT and SNEGSKA (reference sequence). CDR3: CSARDYRERGVF. The CDR3 DNA reads as TGCAGTGCTAGAGATTACAGAGAGCGGGGAGTTTTC.

This clonotype came up many times. CDR3 sequence (DNA): TGCAGTGCTCGTATACAGGACACTGAAGCTTTCTTT. This translates into CSARIQDTEAFF. The gene calls are TRBV20-1 and TRBJ1-1, with D possibly TRBD1 on 5 matching bases. The CDR3 loop spans 12 amino acids. V was trimmed by 5 bases and J by 3 bases, leaving 10 bases between them. Looked up from germline, CDR1 is DFQATT and CDR2 is SNEGSKA (reference sequence).

At least ten counts were recorded for this clonotype. The chain is built from TRBV29-1 and TRBJ2-3; 8 bases are shared with TRBD2. Germline-derived CDR1 and CDR2 are SQVTM and ANQGSEA. V gave up 3 bases and J gave up 2 bases; unmatched junction bases: 4. The CDR3 is 14 residues long. In DNA form, the CDR3 reads TGCAGCGTTGAGGGCGGGGGGACCACAGATACGCAGTATTTT. Its protein is CSVEGGGTTDTQYF.

This clonotype appeared many times. DNA for the CDR3: TGTGCCAGCAGCTTAGGACTCGCGGGGTACACAGATACGCAGTATTTT. The encoded protein is CASSLGLAGYTDTQYF. V usage is TRBV7-8 and J usage is TRBJ2-3; D might be TRBD2 (6 bases). CDR3 length: 16 residues. V dropped 1 base and J dropped 2 bases, with 13 bases sitting between them. In germline, CDR1 is SGHVS, CDR2 FQNEAQ.

Relative to its sample, this clonotype is medium-sized. The chain joins TRBV5-1 to TRBJ2-1; TRBD1 matches 8 bases. The CDR3 runs 14 residues. From germline, CDR1 is SGHRS and CDR2 YFSETQ. Losses at the gene ends were 2 bases for V and 8 bases for J; bases not matched to a gene: 6. The CDR3 region has the DNA TGCGCCAGCAGCTTACAGGGGGGCTTAGATGAGCAGTTCTTC. It specifies CASSLQGGLDEQFF. The full variable domain, completed using reference TRBV5-1 and TRBJ2-1, is KAGVTQTPRYLIKTRGQQVTLSCSPISGHRSVSWYQQTPGQGLQFLFEYFSETQRNKGNFPGRFSGRQFSNSRSEMNVSTLELGDSALYLCASSLQGGLDEQFFGPGTRLTVL.

This clonotype was seen at least ten times. The chain employs TRBV7-6 and TRBJ2-5; D is possibly TRBD1 (5 bases). This CDR3 has 15 residues. V lost 1 base, J lost 1 base, and 10 bases lay in between. Germline CDR1 SGHVS, CDR2 FNYEAQ. The CDR3 reads CASSLGKGLQETQYF. DNA of the CDR3: TGTGCCAGCAGCTTAGGGAAGGGGCTCCAAGAGACCCAGTACTTC.

At least ten counts were recorded for this clonotype. The rearrangement uses TRBV20-1 and TRBJ1-6, with a tentative D call TRBD1 (5 bases). The CDR3 runs to 13 residues. From germline, CDR1 is DFQATT and CDR2 SNEGSKA (reference sequence). The V end lost 6 bases, the J end lost 9 bases, and 15 bases lay between the germline ends. CDR3 coding DNA: TGCAGTGCCATCGGGACTTCTCTTTCACCCCTCCACTTT. Translating it yields CSAIGTSLSPLHF.

This clonotype was seen repeatedly, ten times or more. The gene calls are TRBV27 and TRBJ1-2, with D perhaps TRBD1 (5 bases). This CDR3 comprises 13 residues. From germline, CDR1 is MNHEY and CDR2 SMNVEV (reference sequence). Between the trimmed V and J ends, which lost 6 bases and 4 bases, there was a span of 12 bases. The CDR3 sequence is CASRRDGIYGYTF. CDR3 bases: TGTGCCAGCAGGAGGGACGGCATCTATGGCTACACCTTC.